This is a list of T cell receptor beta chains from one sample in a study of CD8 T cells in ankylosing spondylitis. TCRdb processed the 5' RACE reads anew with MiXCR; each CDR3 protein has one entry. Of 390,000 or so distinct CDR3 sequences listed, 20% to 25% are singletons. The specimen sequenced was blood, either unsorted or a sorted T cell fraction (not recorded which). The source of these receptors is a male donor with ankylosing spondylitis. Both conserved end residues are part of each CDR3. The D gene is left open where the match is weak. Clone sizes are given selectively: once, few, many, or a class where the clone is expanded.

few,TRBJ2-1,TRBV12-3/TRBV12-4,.,TGTGCCAGCAGTTTCGGGGCCCGGGTCGCCTACAATGAGCAGTTCTTC,CASSFGARVAYNEQFF
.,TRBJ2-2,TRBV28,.,TGTGCCAGCAACTCGGGAAAAAGGGACACCGGGGAGCTGTTTTTT,CASNSGKRDTGELFF
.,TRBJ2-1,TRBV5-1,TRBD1,TGCGCCAGCAGCTTGTGGGGACAGGGGAATGAGCAGTTCTTC,CASSLWGQGNEQFF
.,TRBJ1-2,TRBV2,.,TGTGCCAGCAGCCTTGGACACATCTATGGCTACACCTTC,CASSLGHIYGYTF
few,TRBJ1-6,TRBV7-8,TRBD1,TGTGCCAGCAGCTTAGCTCGGGACAGAAGAAATTCACCCCTCCACTTT,CASSLARDRRNSPLHF
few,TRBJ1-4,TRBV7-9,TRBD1,TGTGCCAGCAGCAAGCCGACAGGGGGTTTTAATGAAAAACTGTTTTTT,CASSKPTGGFNEKLFF
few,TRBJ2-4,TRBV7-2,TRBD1,TGTGCCAGCAGCTTACCCGGACAGGGAGGAAACATTCAGTACTTC,CASSLPGQGGNIQYF
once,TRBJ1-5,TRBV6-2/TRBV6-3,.,TGTGCCAGCAGTTACCCCAGGGGATCTGGCAATCAGCCCCAGCATTTT,CASSYPRGSGNQPQHF
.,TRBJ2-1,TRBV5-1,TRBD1,TGCGCCAGCGGTGCGACAGGGCGGCATGAGCAGTTCTTC,CASGATGRHEQFF
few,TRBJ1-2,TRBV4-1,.,TGCGCCAGCAGCCCCCTCGGGGCGAACTATGGCTACACCTTC,CASSPLGANYGYTF
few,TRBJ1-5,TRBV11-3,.,TGTGCCAGCAGCAAGAGCAATCAGCCCCAGCATTTT,CASSKSNQPQHF
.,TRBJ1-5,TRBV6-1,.,TGTGCCAGCAGCGCAGGGTTGGGTCAGCCCCAGCATTTT,CASSAGLGQPQHF
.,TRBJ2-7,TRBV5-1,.,TGCGCCAGCAGCCCTGGACACATCGGGGCCTACGAGCAGTACTTC,CASSPGHIGAYEQYF
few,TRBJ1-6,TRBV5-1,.,TGCGCCAGCAGCGCCTACTATAATTCACCCCTCCACTTT,CASSAYYNSPLHF
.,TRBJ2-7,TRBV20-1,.,TGCAGTGCTAACCCTGCGGCTAGCCCGCTCTACGAGCAGTACTTC,CSANPAASPLYEQYF
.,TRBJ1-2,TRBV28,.,TGTGCCAGCCAAGACAACGGGAGAAACTATGGCTACACCTTC,CASQDNGRNYGYTF
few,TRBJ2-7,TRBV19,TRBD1,TGTGCCAGTAGTGTGACAGGGCACGAGCAGTACTTC,CASSVTGHEQYF
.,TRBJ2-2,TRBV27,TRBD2,TGTGCCAGCGGCCTAGCGGGTGTCAACACCGGGGAGCTGTTTTTT,CASGLAGVNTGELFF
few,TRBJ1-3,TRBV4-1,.,TGCGCCAGCAGCCAAGAGGGTCAGGGCTACACCATATATTTT,CASSQEGQGYTIYF
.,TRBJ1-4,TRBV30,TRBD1,TGTGCCTGGGAAGGAGGGACAGGGCGGGAAAAACTGTTTTTT,CAWEGGTGREKLFF
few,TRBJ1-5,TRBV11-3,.,TGTGCCAGCAGCTTAATGGTGAATCAGCCCCAGCATTTT,CASSLMVNQPQHF
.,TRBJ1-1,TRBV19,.,TGTGCCAGTAGTATCGGGCCAATGGTGAACACTGAAGCTTTCTTT,CASSIGPMVNTEAFF
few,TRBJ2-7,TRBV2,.,TGTGCCAGCAGTGGACCTCGATACGAGCAGTACTTC,CASSGPRYEQYF
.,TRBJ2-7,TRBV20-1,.,TGCAGTGCTAGAGATTTCCCCCGGGACTACGAGCAGTACTTC,CSARDFPRDYEQYF
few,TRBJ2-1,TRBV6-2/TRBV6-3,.,TGTGCCAGCAGTTCACCGACTTACAATGAGCAGTTCTTC,CASSSPTYNEQFF
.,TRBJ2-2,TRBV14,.,TGTGCCAGCAGCCAAGACCCGGCAGACACCGGGGAGCTGTTTTTT,CASSQDPADTGELFF
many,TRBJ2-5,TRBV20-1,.,TGCAGTGCTAGAGATGGGGAAGAGACCCAGTACTTC,CSARDGEETQYF
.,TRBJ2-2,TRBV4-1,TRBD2,TGCGCCAGCAGCCGAGCCGGGACTAGCGTAGCCGGGGAGCTGTTTTTT,CASSRAGTSVAGELFF
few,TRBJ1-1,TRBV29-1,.,TGCAGCGTTGCTCCAGGGAACACTGAAGCTTTCTTT,CSVAPGNTEAFF
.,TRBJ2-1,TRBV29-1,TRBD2,TGCAGCGCCTCCGGGACTAGCGGTTACAATGAGCAGTTCTTC,CSASGTSGYNEQFF
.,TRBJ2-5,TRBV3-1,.,TGTGCCAGCAGCCAAAGAGGGGATGGAGAGACCCAGTACTTC,CASSQRGDGETQYF
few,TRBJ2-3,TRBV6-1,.,TGTGCCAGCAGGGGGGACGGCACAGATACGCAGTATTTT,CASRGDGTDTQYF
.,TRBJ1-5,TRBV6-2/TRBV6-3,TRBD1,TGTGCCAGCACCAGGACAGGCCTGGATCAGCCCCAGCATTTT,CASTRTGLDQPQHF